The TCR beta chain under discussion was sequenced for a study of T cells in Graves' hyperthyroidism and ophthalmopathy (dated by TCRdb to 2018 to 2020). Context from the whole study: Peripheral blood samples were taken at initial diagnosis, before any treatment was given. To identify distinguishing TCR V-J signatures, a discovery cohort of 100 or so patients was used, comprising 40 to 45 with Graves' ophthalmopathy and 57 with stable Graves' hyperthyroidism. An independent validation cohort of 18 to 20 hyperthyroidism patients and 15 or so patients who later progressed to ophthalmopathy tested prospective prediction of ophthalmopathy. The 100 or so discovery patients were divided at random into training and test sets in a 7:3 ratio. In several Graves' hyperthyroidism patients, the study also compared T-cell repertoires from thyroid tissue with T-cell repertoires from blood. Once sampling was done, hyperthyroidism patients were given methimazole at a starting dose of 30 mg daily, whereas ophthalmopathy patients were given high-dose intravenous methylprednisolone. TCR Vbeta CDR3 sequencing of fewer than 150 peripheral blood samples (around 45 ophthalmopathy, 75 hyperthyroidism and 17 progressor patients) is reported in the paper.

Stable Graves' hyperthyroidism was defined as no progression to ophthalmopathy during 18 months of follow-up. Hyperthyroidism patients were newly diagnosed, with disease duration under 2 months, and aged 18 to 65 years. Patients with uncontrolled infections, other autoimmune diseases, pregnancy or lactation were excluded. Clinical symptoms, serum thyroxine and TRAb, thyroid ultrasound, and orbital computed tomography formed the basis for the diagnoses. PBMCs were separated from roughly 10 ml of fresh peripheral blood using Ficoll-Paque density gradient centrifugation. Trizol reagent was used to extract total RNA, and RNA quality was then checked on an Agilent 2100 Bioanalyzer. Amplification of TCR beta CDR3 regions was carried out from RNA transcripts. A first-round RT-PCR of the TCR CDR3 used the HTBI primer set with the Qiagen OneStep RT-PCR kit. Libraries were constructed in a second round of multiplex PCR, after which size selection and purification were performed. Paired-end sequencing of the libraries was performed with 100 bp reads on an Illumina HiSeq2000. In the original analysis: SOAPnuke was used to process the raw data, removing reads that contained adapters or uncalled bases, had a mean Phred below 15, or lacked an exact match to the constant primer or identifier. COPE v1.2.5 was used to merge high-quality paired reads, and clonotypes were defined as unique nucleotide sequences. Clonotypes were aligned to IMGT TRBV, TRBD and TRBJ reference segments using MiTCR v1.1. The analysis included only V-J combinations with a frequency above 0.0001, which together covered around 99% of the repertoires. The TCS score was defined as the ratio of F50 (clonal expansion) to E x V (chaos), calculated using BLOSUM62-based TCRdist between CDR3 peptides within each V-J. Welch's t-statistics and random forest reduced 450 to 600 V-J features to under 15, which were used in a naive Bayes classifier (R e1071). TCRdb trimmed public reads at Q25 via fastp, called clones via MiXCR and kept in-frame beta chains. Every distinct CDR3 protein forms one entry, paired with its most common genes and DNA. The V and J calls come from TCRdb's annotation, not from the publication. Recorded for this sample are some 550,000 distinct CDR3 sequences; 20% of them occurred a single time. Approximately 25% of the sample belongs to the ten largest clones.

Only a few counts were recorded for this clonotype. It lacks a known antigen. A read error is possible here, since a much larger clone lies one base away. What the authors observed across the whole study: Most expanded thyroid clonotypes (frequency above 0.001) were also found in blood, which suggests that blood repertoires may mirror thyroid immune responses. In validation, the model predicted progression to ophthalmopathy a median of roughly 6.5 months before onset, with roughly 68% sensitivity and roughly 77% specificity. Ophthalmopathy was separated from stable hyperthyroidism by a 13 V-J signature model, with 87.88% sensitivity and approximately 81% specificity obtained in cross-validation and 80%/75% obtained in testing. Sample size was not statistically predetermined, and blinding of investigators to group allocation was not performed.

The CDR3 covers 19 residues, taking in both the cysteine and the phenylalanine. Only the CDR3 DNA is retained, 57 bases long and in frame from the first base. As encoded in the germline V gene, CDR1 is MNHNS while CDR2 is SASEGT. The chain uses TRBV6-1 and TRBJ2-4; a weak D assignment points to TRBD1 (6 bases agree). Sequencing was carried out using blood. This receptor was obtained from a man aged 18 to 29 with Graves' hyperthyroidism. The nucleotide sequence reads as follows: TGTGCCAGCAGTGAAGCCCTCTGGACAGTTTCAGGAGCCAAAAACATTAAGTACTTC. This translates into CASSEALWTVSGAKNIKYF.